The clone carrying this TCR beta chain was recorded a few times. The data are from a study of blood T cell repertoires in COVID-19. In the study overall: Samples representing acute and convalescent COVID-19 were sourced from the United States, Italy and Spain. The cDNA or gDNA used as material had been derived from T cells, B-cell-depleted T cells, or PBMCs.

The CDR3 totals 12 residues. Trimming pared 3 bases from V and 4 bases from J, leaving 6 bases between. As originally analysed: Using reference gene primer amplification, nucleated cell counts were estimated. The assay was immunoSEQ multiplex PCR, and TCRdb's table has in-frame clones only and misses some. Clone size and the V and J calls come from that table; the DNA yielded D and trimming. The sample records 300,000 to 450,000 clones, 85% being singletons. The sequencing input was peripheral blood. The TCR originated in a young woman with acute or convalescent COVID-19. V is TRBV12-3 or TRBV12-4 and J is TRBJ1-2, with no clear D. This CDR3 reads CASSLTSYGYTF. The CDR3 nucleotides read TGTGCCAGCAGTTTGACATCCTATGGCTACACCTTC.